The clone carrying this TCR beta chain was observed a few times. Its antigen is not identified. This specimen comes from a study of T cells after yellow fever vaccination. Study results and caveats: Most clones from primary vaccination resurfaced after the booster (96% CD4, about 91% CD8). Bulk-population clonotypes that are abundant could appear as contaminants in FACS-sorted repertoires. The CD4 and CD8 compartments had a small share of their clonotypes in common.

This CDR3 has 17 amino acids. Between the trimmed V and J ends, which lost 0 bases and 0 bases, there was a span of 13 bases. CDR1 is KGHDR, CDR2 SFDVKD, per germline. TCRdb fed the 5' RACE reads into MiXCR, producing one record per CDR3 protein. The sample includes 300,000 to 400,000 distinct CDR3 sequences, 8% to 10% of them seen just once. The receptor was derived from a young man who received the YFV17D yellow fever vaccine. The specimen was PBMCs, collected on the day of the first yellow fever vaccination. The chain couples TRBV24-1 to TRBJ2-5; D is ambiguous. CDR3 amino acids: CATSDLGEGKYQETQYF. Here the CDR3 DNA reads TGTGCCACCAGTGATTTGGGGGAAGGCAAGTACCAAGAGACCCAGTACTTC.